This TCR beta chain was sequenced during a study of metastatic and nonmetastatic thyroid tumors. Study-level background: The authors compared repertoires across blood and tumor or nodule tissue from malignant and benign thyroid patients. Whole-study results and caveats: It was reported that TCR beta diversity was significantly higher in malignant thyroid tumors than benign nodules, in blood and tumor.

Germline V gives CDR1 MNHEY, CDR2 SMNVEV (reference sequence). The CDR3 has 15 amino acids. This clone was counted only a few times. The antigen is unknown. A much larger clone sits a single nucleotide away, making a read error possible. Per the original methods: Between-group CDR3 differences, defined by clinicopathological status, yielded a distant-metastasis classifier for papillary thyroid cancer. TCRdb used MiXCR to call clones anew from the PCR reads. The V and J calls, along with clone size, are taken from TCRdb and not from the paper's own processing. The sample holds about 15,000 clones, about 24% seen once. Nobody among the patients had been given any treatment before thyroid surgery.

J is TRBJ2-7 and V is TRBV27; TRBD1 might be the D (6 bases). This sequence was found in a female donor with papillary thyroid cancer or a benign thyroid nodule (not recorded which). Some clones in this sample may be carry-over from other donors' samples. The sequencing input was adjacent normal tissue. DNA of the CDR3: TGTGCCAGCAGTTTGAGCCCTCTGGGGGCCTACGAGCACTACTTC. This codes for CASSLSPLGAYEHYF.